Below, 24 T cell receptor beta chains from the same sample are listed, as sequenced in a study of beta chain features in type 1 diabetes. The investigators reverse transcribed all of the isolated RNA, so they sequenced expressed TCRB transcripts. Some clones are missing from TCRdb's copy, which holds only in-frame ones; the method was immunoSEQ multiplex PCR. The sample contains about 150,000 clones, more than 9.5% of which appear only once. The material sequenced was central memory CD4+ T cells from blood. The source is a man aged 18 to 35 in good health.

There are a few counts of this clone. J is TRBJ2-1 and V is TRBV4-3, with 9 positions matching TRBD2. Germline-derived CDR1 and CDR2 are LGHNA and YSLEER. The CDR3 is 18 amino acids. The V and J ends lost 0 bases and 1 base, in that order; junction bases with no gene match: 7. The CDR3 nucleotides are TGCGCCAGCAGCCAAGAGGCGGCGGGAGGGCCTTCCTACAATGAGCAGTTCTTC. This encodes CASSQEAAGGPSYNEQFF.

A few counts support this clone. The CDR3 is CASSLSGADTQYF. The CDR3 DNA reads TGTGCCAGCAGCTTATCGGGGGCAGATACGCAGTATTTT. V is TRBV7-9 and J is TRBJ2-3; maybe TRBD2 (6 bases). The CDR3 contains 13 residues. Germline CDR1 reads SEHNR; CDR2 reads FQNEAQ (reference sequence). V was clipped by 2 bases and J by 4 bases, with 7 bases between them.

This clone was seen a few times. The rearrangement joins TRBV9 to TRBJ2-6; D is unclear. V was clipped by 4 bases and J by 0 bases, with 8 bases between them. The CDR3 is 15 residues long. CDR1 and CDR2 from the germline V gene are SGDLS and YYNGEE. In DNA, the CDR3 is TGTGCCAGCAGCCTTCGGCTCTCTGGGGCCAACGTCCTGACTTTC. This codes for CASSLRLSGANVLTF.

This clone was seen only a few times. V and J are TRBV18 and TRBJ2-3, with D uncertain. Trimming pared 10 bases from V and 6 bases from J, leaving 17 bases between. The CDR3 has 13 amino acids. CDR1 is KGHSH, CDR2 LQKENI, per germline. The CDR3, as DNA: TGTGCCATCAATCCGGAATCTTCGGATACGCAGTATTTT. Residues: CAINPESSDTQYF.

The J gene is TRBJ1-2, the V gene TRBV7-2; 8 bases map to TRBD1. With 2 bases clipped from V and 4 bases from J, the junction kept 9 bases outside the gene matches. Germline values: CDR1 SGHTA, CDR2 FQGNSA. The CDR3 runs 16 residues. CDR3 loop: CASSLRQGSRVYGYTF. The CDR3, as DNA: TGTGCCAGCAGCTTACGACAGGGGAGTCGCGTCTATGGCTACACCTTC.

There are a few counts of this clone. CDR3 DNA sequence: TGTGCCTGGGAAACCGGGACACTTTATGGCTACACCTTC. Its translation: CAWETGTLYGYTF. This sequence joins TRBV30 and TRBJ1-2, with a possible D match to TRBD1 (6 bases). CDR3 size: 13 residues. V was trimmed by 5 bases and J by 5 bases, leaving 15 bases between them. Germline assignment: CDR1 GTSNPN and CDR2 SVGIG (reference sequence).

The table lists this clone with a few counts. The V and J genes are TRBV29-1 and TRBJ1-2, with 7 bases lining up with TRBD1. The V and J ends lost 2 bases and 7 bases, in that order; junction bases with no gene match: 7. This CDR3 contains 13 residues. From germline, CDR1 is SQVTM and CDR2 ANQGSEA. The CDR3 DNA follows: TGCAGCGTTGAAACCAGACAGGGCTCTGGCTACACCTTC. The encoded protein is CSVETRQGSGYTF.

In this sample, this clone turned up a few times. One junction end does not reproduce the germline sequence, and a read error may be involved. This chain uses TRBV7-2 with TRBJ2-3, with D maybe TRBD1 (9 bases). Germline-derived CDR1 and CDR2 are SGHTA and FQGNSA. This CDR3 is built from 16 residues. Here the CDR3 reads CASSLAGQGWPDTQYF. CDR3 DNA: TGTGCCAGCAGTTTAGCGGGACAGGGTTGGCCAGATACGCAGTATTTT.

This clone appeared a few times. The chain links TRBV5-1 to TRBJ1-1, with 7 bases matching TRBD1. The CDR3 totals 16 residues. V gave up 6 bases and J gave up 1 base; unmatched junction bases: 12. Germline V CDR1 and CDR2: SGHRS, YFSETQ. This chain's CDR3 is CASTPTSGTANTEAFF. The CDR3 nucleotides read TGCGCCAGCACACCAACTTCCGGGACAGCGAACACTGAAGCTTTCTTT.

The sample holds many counts of this clone. The J gene is TRBJ2-5, the V gene TRBV20-1, with D uncertain. This CDR3 is built from 11 residues. Germline loops: CDR1 DFQATT, CDR2 SNEGSKA (reference sequence). Between the trimmed V and J ends, which lost 0 bases and 5 bases, there was a span of 4 bases. The CDR3 coding sequence is TGCAGTGCTAGAGATGAGGAGACCCAGTACTTC. It is translated as CSARDEETQYF.

The J gene is TRBJ1-5, the V gene TRBV30, with D unclear. V was shortened by 0 bases and J by 4 bases, with 7 bases between the two germline ends. Germline assignment: CDR1 GTSNPN and CDR2 SVGIG (reference sequence). This CDR3 has 13 amino acids. The DNA for the CDR3 is TGTGCCTGGAGTGTACCTGGGAATCAGCCCCAGCATTTT. Its translation is CAWSVPGNQPQHF.

This chain links TRBV5-1 with TRBJ2-5; unclear D gene. Germline V gives CDR1 SGHRS, CDR2 YFSETQ. The CDR3 covers 13 residues. V lost 1 base and J lost 1, with 5 bases in between. The chain's CDR3 is CASSLFVQETQYF. The CDR3 coding sequence is TGCGCCAGCAGCTTGTTTGTCCAAGAGACCCAGTACTTC.

V usage is TRBV2 and J usage is TRBJ1-5; 8 bases align to TRBD1. The CDR3 totals 15 residues. Unmatched junction bases numbered 10, after V lost 6 bases and J lost 6 bases. CDR1 and CDR2 (germline): SNHLY, FYNNEI. The CDR3 DNA is TGTGCCAGCAGGCCCGGACAGGGACGGAGTCAGCCCCAGCATTTT. Protein product: CASRPGQGRSQPQHF.

This clone was found many times. The CDR3 sequence is CASSPGEQYGYTF. The CDR3 DNA reads TGTGCCAGCAGCCCCGGGGAGCAATATGGCTACACCTTC. J is TRBJ1-2 and V is TRBV7-2; no firm D call. In germline, CDR1 is SGHTA, CDR2 FQGNSA. CDR3 length equals 13 residues. Trimming removed 5 bases from V and 5 bases from J, with 12 bases in between.

The chain couples TRBV7-9 to TRBJ2-2, with D unclear. The CDR3 is 13 residues long. Germline CDR1 is SEHNR and CDR2 is FQNEAQ (reference sequence). V lost 2 bases and J 6 bases, leaving 7 bases between the germline ends. CDR3 loop: CASSLLLAGELFF. CDR3 sequence (DNA): TGTGCCAGCAGCTTACTTCTAGCCGGGGAGCTGTTTTTT.

The J gene is TRBJ1-5, the V gene TRBV28; 8 nucleotides align to TRBD1. The V gene end was trimmed by 6 bases and the J gene end by 6 bases; junction bases not matched to a gene: 10. The CDR3 is made up of 15 amino acids. Germline lookup yields CDR1 MDHEN and CDR2 SYDVKM. CDR3 in DNA: TGTGCCAGCAGCCACGGACAGGGAAAAGCTCAGCCCCAGCATTTT. It codes for CASSHGQGKAQPQHF.

The sample holds a few counts of this clone. The J gene is TRBJ2-1, the V gene TRBV18; 7 nucleotides match TRBD2. Germline CDR1 is KGHSH and CDR2 is LQKENI. This CDR3 comprises 19 residues. The V and J ends lost 2 bases and 7 bases, in that order; junction bases with no gene match: 20. The CDR3 DNA reads TGTGCCAGCTCACCATTTCCCGCGGGGTCGACGGGAGGAAGGAATGAGCAGTTCTTC. It is translated as CASSPFPAGSTGGRNEQFF.

This clone rates as medium-sized. The gene calls are TRBV5-1 and TRBJ2-1, with D maybe TRBD1 (6 bases). Germline V CDR1 and CDR2: SGHRS, YFSETQ. V was shortened by 2 bases and J by 5 bases, with 14 bases between the two germline ends. This CDR3 comprises 15 residues. CDR3 nucleotides: TGCGCCAGCAGCTTCCTCTTGGGGGCTGACAATGAGCAGTTCTTC. Translation: CASSFLLGADNEQFF. The whole variable domain, filled in from reference TRBV5-1 and TRBJ2-1, reads KAGVTQTPRYLIKTRGQQVTLSCSPISGHRSVSWYQQTPGQGLQFLFEYFSETQRNKGNFPGRFSGRQFSNSRSEMNVSTLELGDSALYLCASSFLLGADNEQFFGPGTRLTVL.

The V and J genes are TRBV4-2 and TRBJ1-4, with D maybe TRBD1 (5 bases). Germline values: CDR1 LGHNA, CDR2 YNFKEQ. The CDR3 contains 16 residues. Trimming cost V 0 bases and J 7 bases, with 15 bases left between them. The CDR3 loop is CASSQDPVYGGEKLFF. CDR3 in DNA: TGTGCCAGCAGCCAAGATCCGGTTTACGGGGGTGAAAAACTGTTTTTT.

This clone was recorded a few times. The rearrangement joins TRBV5-1 to TRBJ1-6; D gene ambiguous. V dropped 4 bases and J dropped 6 bases, with 5 bases sitting between them. Per germline, CDR1 SGHRS and CDR2 YFSETQ. The CDR3 is 12 residues long. DNA for the CDR3: TGCGCCAGCAGCCTCAGTAATTCACCCCTCCACTTT. Residues: CASSLSNSPLHF.

This clone turned up a few times. V gene TRBV7-2 combines with J gene TRBJ2-7; D unclear. Per germline, CDR1 SGHTA and CDR2 FQGNSA. The V end was cut by 1 base, the J end by 4 bases, with 5 bases between. The CDR3 loop spans 12 amino acids. In nucleotides, the CDR3 is TGTGCCAGCAGCTTAGGAAGGTACGAGCAGTACTTC. Protein: CASSLGRYEQYF.

This clone came up a few times. The chain uses TRBV5-1 and TRBJ2-1, with 7 bases identical to TRBD1. CDR1 and CDR2 from the germline V gene are SGHRS and YFSETQ. Germline trimming cut 4 bases from V and 9 bases from J; bases unmatched to any gene: 7. The CDR3 has 13 residues. CDR3 sequence reads: CASSVEGAGEQFF. The CDR3 DNA follows: TGCGCCAGCAGCGTAGAGGGGGCTGGTGAGCAGTTCTTC. Complete variable domain (other parts from reference TRBV5-1 and TRBJ2-1): KAGVTQTPRYLIKTRGQQVTLSCSPISGHRSVSWYQQTPGQGLQFLFEYFSETQRNKGNFPGRFSGRQFSNSRSEMNVSTLELGDSALYLCASSVEGAGEQFFGPGTRLTVL.

The chain is built from TRBV10-3 and TRBJ2-2; D perhaps matches TRBD2 (6 bases). Per the germline V gene, CDR1 is ENHRY and CDR2 is SYGVKD. This CDR3 comprises 16 residues. V gave up 1 base and J gave up 2 bases, with 11 bases separating them. CDR3 sequence: CAISEFGGSNTGELFF. The CDR3 DNA reads as TGTGCCATCAGTGAGTTTGGAGGGAGTAACACCGGGGAGCTGTTTTTT.

The rearrangement uses TRBV7-2 and TRBJ2-5; TRBD1 matches at 8 bases. The V and J ends lost 2 bases and 6 bases, in that order; junction bases with no gene match: 5. CDR1 and CDR2 from the germline V gene are SGHTA and FQGNSA. This CDR3 has 14 amino acids. The CDR3 bases are TGTGCCAGCAGCTTATCAGGGGGCGCGAAGACCCAGTACTTC. This encodes CASSLSGGAKTQYF.